The clone carrying this TCR beta chain was recorded a few times. What it binds is unknown. Unique molecular identifiers were used to barcode this TCRbeta library. Via MiXCR, TCRdb re-called the PCR reads, giving one row per CDR3 protein. Of hundreds of thousands of distinct CDR3 sequences listed, roughly a sixth are singletons. This entry comes from a study of T-cell reconstitution after alpha-beta-depleted transplantation in children. General observations from the study: When one year had passed after transplant, most T-cell counts and diversity came from newly produced T cells. It was surviving recipient T cells and thymic progenitors that gave some patients high TCRbeta diversity at day 60. After transplant, at about two months, alpha-beta T cells were reportedly derived from several hundred expanded graft clones.

The CDR3 consists of 14 residues. The germline gives CDR1 SQVTM, CDR2 ANQGSEA. J gave up 3 bases and V 6 bases, and 6 bases lay outside the gene matches. The chain carries TRBV29-1 and TRBJ2-2; 8 bases map to TRBD1. The clonotype originates from a male patient aged 2 to 9 who had a stem cell transplant for acute lymphoblastic leukemia, so the T cells may come from the graft donor. The input for sequencing was PBMCs, mostly from graft donor cells, taken 360 days after TCRalphabeta/CD19-depleted stem cell transplant. The CDR3: CSVSRGRDTGELFF. The CDR3 DNA sequence: TGCAGCGTATCCAGGGGGCGCGACACCGGGGAGCTGTTTTTT.